A single sample gave rise to the 30 T cell receptor beta chains below, sequenced in a study of CD8+ T cells in alopecia areata. RNA extraction and reverse transcription yielded cDNA as sequencing template. Sequenced by immunoSEQ multiplex PCR; TCRdb stores in-frame clones only, minus some. The profile shows 200,000 or so clones, around three fifths of them singletons. The sample consisted of CD8+ T cells sorted from blood. These receptors were taken from a human donor in good health.

This clone occurred a few times. The V and J genes are TRBV9 and TRBJ1-1; D not resolved. The germline CDR1 and CDR2 sequences are SGDLS and YYNGEE. This CDR3 comprises 14 residues. Trimming cost V 0 bases and J 1 base, with 7 bases left between them. CDR3 sequence reads: CASSVDSQNTEAFF. CDR3 DNA sequence: TGTGCCAGCAGCGTAGACAGCCAGAACACTGAAGCTTTCTTT. Full variable domain (missing parts from reference TRBV9 and TRBJ1-1): DSGVTQTPKHLITATGQRVTLRCSPRSGDLSVYWYQQSLDQGLQFLIQYYNGEERAKGNILERFSAQQFPDLHSELNLSSLELGDSALYFCASSVDSQNTEAFFGQGTRLTVV.

This clone was observed a handful of times. The genes are TRBV19 and TRBJ1-1, with D possibly TRBD1 on 5 matching bases. Germline-derived CDR1 and CDR2 are LNHDA and SQIVND (reference sequence). V lost 8 bases and J lost 5, with 21 bases in between. CDR3 length equals 15 residues. The CDR3 loop is CASQGWAGMRTEAFF. CDR3 in DNA: TGTGCCAGTCAAGGGTGGGCAGGGATGAGGACTGAAGCTTTCTTT.

V and J are TRBV2 and TRBJ1-1, with a weak D call TRBD1 (5 bases). V lost 6 bases to trimming and J lost 3 bases, with 26 bases between them. CDR3 length equals 18 residues. CDR1 and CDR2 from the germline V gene are SNHLY and FYNNEI. The CDR3 nucleotides read TGTGCCAGCAGGGAACTAACCGGGACGTCGATCCTAGACACTGAAGCTTTCTTT. This sequence encodes CASRELTGTSILDTEAFF. Full variable domain (missing parts from reference TRBV2 and TRBJ1-1): EPEVTQTPSHQVTQMGQEVILRCVPISNHLYFYWYRQILGQKVEFLVSFYNNEISEKSEIFDDQFSVERPDGSNFTLKIRSTKLEDSAMYFCASRELTGTSILDTEAFFGQGTRLTVV.

In its sample, this clone was seen a few times. The chain employs TRBV30 and TRBJ2-1; the D is unclear. The V end was cut by 3 bases, the J end by 10 bases, with 13 bases between. Germline CDR1 GTSNPN, CDR2 SVGIG (reference sequence). This CDR3 is built from 12 residues. CDR3 protein: CAWSKPSGEQFF. CDR3 coding DNA: TGTGCCTGGAGCAAGCCGAGTGGGGAGCAGTTCTTC.

This clone was seen a handful of times. This chain uses TRBV4-2 with TRBJ2-7, with 8 bases that match TRBD2. V gave up 4 bases and J gave up 2 bases; unmatched junction bases: 10. CDR1 is LGHNA and CDR2 is YNFKEQ in the germline V gene. This CDR3 has 16 residues. CDR3 DNA sequence: TGTGCCAGCAGCCTAAAGGGGCCGCGGGGGGCCTACGAGCAGTACTTC. Translated: CASSLKGPRGAYEQYF.

The rearrangement uses TRBV7-9 and TRBJ2-3, with TRBD1 identical over 9 bases. The germline V gene has CDR1 SEHNR and CDR2 FQNEAQ (reference sequence). This CDR3 spans 17 amino acids. The junction had 8 bases not matched to a gene; V was cut back by 2 bases and J by 2 bases. CDR3 sequence: CASSLLRDREYTDTQYF. The CDR3 nucleotides are TGTGCCAGCAGCTTACTAAGGGACAGGGAATACACAGATACGCAGTATTTT.

In its sample, this clone was seen once. V usage is TRBV4-1 and J usage is TRBJ1-2; D is perhaps TRBD1 (5 bases). Trimming stripped 2 bases from V and 0 bases from J, with 10 bases between. The CDR3 has 15 residues. Germline V gives CDR1 MGHRA, CDR2 YSYEKL. The CDR3 loop reads CASSQTGESNYGYTF. The CDR3 coding sequence is TGCGCCAGCAGCCAAACAGGTGAATCTAACTATGGCTACACCTTC.

In the case of this clone: Different DNA sequences within this sample yield the same CDR3. The V call is TRBV6-5, the J call TRBJ2-7; a weak D match, TRBD1 (5 bases). Germline V gene sequence: CDR1 MNHEY, CDR2 SVGAGI. V shed 0 bases and J shed 2 bases, with 8 bases lying between them. CDR3 length: 14 residues. DNA for the CDR3: TGTGCCAGCAGTTACTCGGCAGGGACCTACGAGCAGTACTTC. Protein sequence: CASSYSAGTYEQYF.

CDR3: CATLPTGAKTLNTEAFF. For the CDR3, the DNA is TGTGCCACCCTTCCAACAGGGGCGAAGACATTAAACACTGAAGCTTTCTTT. The V call is TRBV10-3, the J call TRBJ1-1; 7 bases agree with TRBD1. The germline V gene encodes CDR1 ENHRY and CDR2 SYGVKD. V shed 10 bases, J shed 2 bases, and the junction held 19 bases outside the gene matches. The length of the CDR3 is 17 residues.

In its sample, this clone was seen a few times. The rearrangement uses TRBV19 and TRBJ2-3, with D possibly matching TRBD2 (5 bases). Trimming stripped 5 bases from V and 6 bases from J, with 15 bases between. This CDR3 is built from 14 residues. Germline V gene data show CDR1 as LNHDA and CDR2 as SQIVND (reference sequence). CDR3 sequence reads: CASSLRGAGDTQYF. The CDR3, as DNA: TGTGCCAGTAGTCTTCGGGGAGCTGGGGATACGCAGTATTTT.

The chain combines TRBV27 with TRBJ2-7; TRBD2 is a possible D gene (6 bases). V gave up 3 bases and J gave up 7 bases, with 13 bases separating them. This CDR3 comprises 13 residues. Looked up from germline, CDR1 is MNHEY and CDR2 is SMNVEV (reference sequence). Written as DNA, the CDR3 is TGTGCCAGCAGTTTCTCCACGGGAGAGGAGCAGTACTTC. Its translation is CASSFSTGEEQYF.

This chain connects TRBV30 to TRBJ2-7; 9 positions match TRBD2. The CDR3 is 14 residues long. V was clipped by 6 bases and J by 2 bases; unmatched bases: 8. Germline CDR1 reads GTSNPN; CDR2 reads SVGIG (reference sequence). CDR3 protein: CACESGGTAYEQYF. The CDR3 DNA is TGTGCCTGCGAAAGCGGGGGGACCGCCTACGAGCAGTACTTC.

Worth noting for this clone: A junction boundary mismatches the germline segment, possibly from a read error. The CDR3 loop reads CASSLGSNYGYTF. The CDR3 DNA reads as TGCGCCAGCAGTTTGGGTTCCAACTATGGCTACACCTTC. This chain uses TRBV5-1 with TRBJ1-2; D gene unclear. CDR1 is SGHRS, CDR2 YFSETQ, per germline. This CDR3 is 13 amino acids long.

The chain joins TRBV4-1 to TRBJ1-5; 7 nucleotides agree with TRBD1. Germline V gene sequence: CDR1 MGHRA, CDR2 YSYEKL. With V trimmed by 1 base and J by 4 bases, 7 bases remained unmatched. The CDR3 spans 16 residues. The CDR3 protein is CASSQGSGGGNQPQHF. The CDR3 nucleotides are TGCGCCAGCAGCCAAGGGTCAGGGGGGGGAAATCAGCCCCAGCATTTT.

CDR3: CASSLPDRGVTGELFF. Here the CDR3 DNA reads TGCGCCAGCAGTCTTCCCGACAGGGGAGTAACCGGGGAGCTGTTTTTT. The chain combines TRBV23-1 with TRBJ2-2; 8 bases fit TRBD1. TRBV23-1 has ORF status, its function being uncertain. The CDR3 spans 16 residues. V lost 4 bases to trimming and J lost 5 bases; unmatched junction nucleotides: 9.

This chain connects TRBV9 to TRBJ2-2; unclear D gene. V was clipped by 5 bases and J by 3 bases, with 5 bases between them. The CDR3 sequence is 12 residues long. Looked up from germline, CDR1 is SGDLS and CDR2 is YYNGEE. Here the CDR3 reads CASRGHTGELFF. The CDR3 DNA reads as TGTGCCAGCAGGGGTCACACCGGGGAGCTGTTTTTT. Supplemented by reference TRBV9 and TRBJ2-2, the full variable domain reads DSGVTQTPKHLITATGQRVTLRCSPRSGDLSVYWYQQSLDQGLQFLIQYYNGEERAKGNILERFSAQQFPDLHSELNLSSLELGDSALYFCASRGHTGELFFGEGSRLTVL.

The CDR3 region is CASSQVNRGYEQYF. Written as DNA, the CDR3 is TGCGCCAGCAGCCAAGTCAACAGGGGCTACGAGCAGTACTTC. This sequence joins TRBV4-1 and TRBJ2-7; 7 nucleotides match TRBD1. The germline V gene encodes CDR1 MGHRA and CDR2 YSYEKL. This CDR3 is 14 amino acids long. J lost 3 bases, V lost 1 base, and 3 bases had no gene match.

The chain uses TRBV21-1 and TRBJ2-7; no DNA check was done on the table's D call, TRBD2. TRBV21-1 is deemed a pseudogene. This CDR3 region has 16 residues. CDR3 nucleotides: TGTGCCAGCAGCAAAGCGAGGAGAAATCAGCCCTACGAGCAGTACTTC. Its protein product is CASSKARRNQPYEQYF.

V and J are TRBV5-4 and TRBJ1-2, with D possibly being TRBD1 (6 bases). The V and J ends lost 2 bases and 8 bases respectively, with 16 bases between them. From germline, CDR1 is SGHNT and CDR2 YYREEE (reference sequence). CDR3 length: 14 amino acids. The CDR3 region is CASSLGGLSGGYTF. CDR3 in DNA: TGTGCCAGCAGCTTAGGGGGGTTATCGGGCGGCTACACCTTC.

V and J are TRBV30 and TRBJ2-1; TRBD1 matches 10 bases. The junction had 5 bases not matched to a gene; V was cut back by 0 bases and J by 9 bases. The CDR3 length is 14 residues. Looked up from germline, CDR1 is GTSNPN and CDR2 is SVGIG (reference sequence). CDR3 DNA sequence: TGTGCCTGGAGTGTGGGGGGGACAGGGGCTGAGCAGTTCTTC. Protein product: CAWSVGGTGAEQFF.

This clone was counted a few times. The gene calls are TRBV4-1 and TRBJ2-7, with 8 bases lining up with TRBD1. The J segment lost 2 bases and the V segment lost 1 base, leaving 7 bases of the junction unmatched. The CDR3 is made up of 16 amino acids. CDR1 and CDR2 (germline): MGHRA, YSYEKL. The CDR3 reads CASSQGYQGAAYEQYF. The CDR3 bases are TGCGCCAGCAGCCAAGGTTACCAGGGGGCCGCCTACGAGCAGTACTTC.

The chain is built from TRBV4-1 and TRBJ2-2, with TRBD2 as a possible D gene (6 bases). V was clipped by 3 bases and J by 2 bases, with 13 bases between them. The V gene's germline CDR1 is MGHRA and CDR2 YSYEKL. This CDR3 is 16 amino acids long. Here the CDR3 reads CASSHSAGYNTGELFF. In DNA form, the CDR3 reads TGCGCCAGCAGCCACTCAGCGGGCTATAACACCGGGGAGCTGTTTTTT.

V usage is TRBV27 and J usage is TRBJ1-4; D is unresolved. Germline V gene lookup returns CDR1 MNHEY and CDR2 SMNVEV (reference sequence). The CDR3 consists of 14 residues. V was pared by 2 bases and J by 4 bases, with 8 bases between. CDR3 nucleotide sequence: TGTGCCAGCAGTTTAGGGCCGATTAATGAAAAACTGTTTTTT. It translates to CASSLGPINEKLFF.

V gene TRBV27 combines with J gene TRBJ2-3; D is possibly TRBD2 (6 bases). Trimming left V 2 bases short and J 4 bases short, with 10 bases between. CDR3 size: 14 residues. Germline V gives CDR1 MNHEY, CDR2 SMNVEV (reference sequence). The CDR3 here is CASSLAGRPDTQYF. DNA for the CDR3: TGTGCCAGCAGTTTAGCGGGAAGGCCAGATACGCAGTATTTT.

This clone was seen a handful of times. This chain connects TRBV19 to TRBJ2-1; 7 bases line up with TRBD2. Germline CDR1 is LNHDA and CDR2 is SQIVND (reference sequence). The CDR3 runs 15 residues. J gave up 10 bases and V 3 bases, and 12 bases lay outside the gene matches. CDR3 nucleotide sequence: TGTGCCAGTAGTATGTCAGGACTAGGAGTACAGGAGCAGTTCTTC. Amino acids: CASSMSGLGVQEQFF.

J is TRBJ1-4 and V is TRBV5-6; TRBD1 might be the D (5 bases). The germline V gene encodes CDR1 SGHDT and CDR2 YYEEEE. Trimming removed 2 bases from V and 7 bases from J, with 21 bases in between. The CDR3 loop spans 17 amino acids. CDR3 region: CASSFEGDGRNAEKLFF. In DNA form, the CDR3 reads TGTGCCAGCAGCTTCGAAGGGGACGGACGAAATGCTGAAAAACTGTTTTTT.

The rearrangement links TRBV2 to TRBJ2-2; D uncertain. The CDR3 spans 12 residues. Germline V gene data show CDR1 as SNHLY and CDR2 as FYNNEI. The V and J ends lost 6 bases and 6 bases respectively, with 8 bases between them. CDR3 sequence (DNA): TGTGCCAGCAGCCCCGGATCCGGGGAGCTGTTTTTT. Translating it yields CASSPGSGELFF.

The chain links TRBV2 to TRBJ2-5; D is perhaps TRBD1 (5 bases). The CDR3 loop spans 16 amino acids. Trimming stripped 6 bases from V and 4 bases from J, with 21 bases between. Looked up from germline, CDR1 is SNHLY and CDR2 is FYNNEI. CDR3 in amino acids: CASRALQEFRGETQYF. The CDR3 bases are TGTGCCAGCAGAGCCCTACAGGAATTTAGAGGAGAGACCCAGTACTTC. Filled out from reference TRBV2 and TRBJ2-5, the complete variable domain reads EPEVTQTPSHQVTQMGQEVILRCVPISNHLYFYWYRQILGQKVEFLVSFYNNEISEKSEIFDDQFSVERPDGSNFTLKIRSTKLEDSAMYFCASRALQEFRGETQYFGPGTRLLVL.

The rearrangement links TRBV7-3 to TRBJ2-6, with D hard to call. Trimming removed 2 bases from V and 3 bases from J, with 2 bases in between. Germline CDR1 SGHTA, CDR2 FQGTGA. CDR3 length: 13 residues. The CDR3 coding sequence is TGTGCCAGCAGCTTAGGTGGGGCCAACGTCCTGACTTTC. Protein sequence: CASSLGGANVLTF.

The genes are TRBV4-1 and TRBJ2-5, with unresolved D. V was trimmed by 0 bases and J by 4 bases, leaving 9 bases between them. The CDR3 contains 14 residues. CDR1 is MGHRA, CDR2 YSYEKL, per germline. The CDR3 here is CASSQDQVRETQYF. The CDR3 nucleotides read TGCGCCAGCAGCCAAGATCAGGTCAGAGAGACCCAGTACTTC.